The clone carrying this TCR beta chain came up a few times. Its antigen is not known. CD45RO-negative CD8 cells positively selected for CCR7 made up the naive population, which excluded terminally differentiated effector memory CD45RA+ cells. The data were obtained in a study of shared clonotypes between healthy human individuals. Study overall: The composition of the donors was two women and three men aged 18 to 49. Study results and caveats: In contrast to clonotypes shared by all four donors, non-shared clonotypes had lower generation probabilities.

Some clones are missing from TCRdb's copy, which holds only in-frame ones; the method was immunoSEQ multiplex PCR. The table lists hundreds of thousands of clones, 96% of them singletons. The receptor was derived from a woman in her thirties in good health. Sequenced input: naive CD8+ T cells sorted from blood.

The CDR3 DNA is TGTGCCAGCAGCCTTCCTAGGAGGAACAACAATGAGCAGTTCTTC. Amino acids: CASSLPRRNNNEQFF. The chain links TRBV7-9 to TRBJ2-1, with D possibly being TRBD2 (5 bases). The germline V gene encodes CDR1 SEHNR and CDR2 FQNEAQ (reference sequence). V lost 5 bases and J lost 5, with 16 bases in between. The CDR3 has 15 amino acids.